A single sample gave rise to the 29 T cell receptor beta chains below, sequenced in a study of technical replicates of blood from several donors. Sequencing was performed with immunoSEQ multiplex PCR; in TCRdb, only in-frame clones are kept and a portion is missing. Of about 59,000 clones listed, just under 95% are singletons. Sequencing was carried out using PBMCs. These receptors originate from a human donor in good health. Some clones in this sample may be carry-over from other donors' samples.

The genes are TRBV29-1 and TRBJ2-1, with D possibly being TRBD2 (6 bases). V gave up 6 bases and J gave up 10 bases, with 16 bases separating them. Germline V gene sequence: CDR1 SQVTM, CDR2 ANQGSEA. The CDR3 is 12 residues long. CDR3 coding DNA: TGCAGCGTGCGGACTACCCCCGGCGAGCAGTTCTTC. Translating gives CSVRTTPGEQFF.

The rearrangement joins TRBV5-1 to TRBJ1-3; D ambiguous. CDR1 is SGHRS, CDR2 YFSETQ, per germline. CDR3 size: 15 residues. V dropped 0 bases and J dropped 3 bases, with 10 bases sitting between them. CDR3 protein: CASSLVDGVGNTIYF. DNA for the CDR3: TGCGCCAGCAGCTTGGTCGACGGGGTTGGAAACACCATATATTTT.

V and J are TRBV28 and TRBJ2-3; possible D gene TRBD2, 6 bases. Trimming shortened V by 6 bases and J by 5 bases, and 12 bases separated the two germline ends. Germline-derived CDR1 and CDR2 are MDHEN and SYDVKM. The CDR3 sequence is 13 residues long. The CDR3 loop is CASSPGRRDTQYF. The DNA of the CDR3 is TGTGCCAGCAGCCCAGGGAGGCGAGATACGCAGTATTTT.

This clone occurred a few times. The V gene is TRBV6-6, the J gene TRBJ2-7; 7 bases match TRBD1. The trim removed 6 bases at V and 7 bases at J, leaving 9 bases unmatched. The CDR3 spans 13 residues. The germline CDR1 and CDR2 sequences are MNHNY and SVGAGI (reference sequence). The CDR3 region has the DNA TGTGCCAGCAGCGGTCGTAGGGGGCATGAGCAGTACTTC. It yields the protein CASSGRRGHEQYF.

This chain connects TRBV12-1 to TRBJ2-1; TRBD2 reflects the table's D call only, with no check against the DNA. TRBV12-1 is labeled a pseudogene. The CDR3 is made up of 18 amino acids. CDR3 in DNA: TGTGCCAGCAGCTTGTCCCGGACTAGTTGGTCTAATTTGGGTGAGCAGTTCTTC. Translation gives CASSLSRTSWSNLGEQFF.

The chain is built from TRBV2 and TRBJ2-5, with a weak D call TRBD1 (6 bases). Germline V gene sequence: CDR1 SNHLY, CDR2 FYNNEI. Trimming shortened V by 6 bases and J by 5 bases, and 16 bases separated the two germline ends. There are 14 residues in the CDR3. The CDR3 DNA follows: TGTGCCAGCAGGGGGGACACGCTTCGGGAGACCCAGTACTTC. Amino acid sequence: CASRGDTLRETQYF.

This clone was seen only once. The J gene is TRBJ1-6, the V gene TRBV2, with 9 positions matching TRBD1. V shed 6 bases, J shed 11 bases, and the junction held 14 bases outside the gene matches. Per germline, CDR1 SNHLY and CDR2 FYNNEI. The CDR3 extends over 16 amino acids. CDR3 sequence (DNA): TGTGCCAGCAGCTGGGTGGAGGGGACAGGGTTTACACCCCTCCACTTT. It specifies CASSWVEGTGFTPLHF.

V gene TRBV9 combines with J gene TRBJ1-2; D is possibly TRBD1 (6 bases). The CDR3 has 13 amino acids. Looked up from germline, CDR1 is SGDLS and CDR2 is YYNGEE. The V end was cut by 8 bases, the J end by 5 bases, with 16 bases between. The CDR3 coding sequence is TGTGCCAGTCGAGGGGGTTCAGCGTATGGCTACACCTTC. This codes for CASRGGSAYGYTF. Based on the CDR3 plus reference TRBV9 and TRBJ1-2, the full variable domain is DSGVTQTPKHLITATGQRVTLRCSPRSGDLSVYWYQQSLDQGLQFLIQYYNGEERAKGNILERFSAQQFPDLHSELNLSSLELGDSALYFCASRGGSAYGYTFGSGTRLTVV.

The rearrangement links TRBV6-5 to TRBJ2-7; 8 nucleotides line up with TRBD2. The CDR3 has 13 residues. Trimming at V came to 6 bases and at J to 2 bases, leaving 3 bases not matched to a gene. Germline V lookup: CDR1 MNHEY, CDR2 SVGAGI. The CDR3 loop is CASRRAGAYEQYF. CDR3 sequence (DNA): TGTGCCAGCAGGAGAGCGGGAGCCTACGAGCAGTACTTC.

The chain uses TRBV9 and TRBJ2-3, with TRBD2 identical over 7 bases. Looked up from germline, CDR1 is SGDLS and CDR2 is YYNGEE. The CDR3 has 14 amino acids. The ends lost 3 bases at V and 5 bases at J; junction bases unmatched: 6. The CDR3 coding sequence is TGTGCCAGCAGCGCCACCTCGGGGGGAGATACGCAGTATTTT. Amino acid sequence: CASSATSGGDTQYF.

The rearrangement joins TRBV4-2 to TRBJ2-3, with 12 bases that match TRBD2. The V and J ends lost 3 bases and 8 bases, in that order; junction bases with no gene match: 12. The CDR3 sequence is 17 residues long. Germline assignment: CDR1 LGHNA and CDR2 YNFKEQ. The CDR3 reads CASSHETSGGPTRTQYF. The CDR3 DNA sequence: TGTGCCAGCAGCCACGAGACTAGCGGGGGCCCCACGCGTACGCAGTATTTT.

The V and J genes are TRBV21-1 and TRBJ2-1; the table assigns TRBD1, which was not confirmed against the DNA. TRBV21-1 is termed a pseudogene. The CDR3 length is 17 residues. The CDR3 is CASSDRSGTGGYNEQFF. The CDR3 DNA follows: TGTGCCAGCAGCGACCGATCCGGGACAGGGGGGTACAATGAGCAGTTCTTC.

V usage is TRBV13 and J usage is TRBJ2-5, with 11 bases aligning to TRBD1. This CDR3 contains 13 residues. The germline V gene has CDR1 PRHDT and CDR2 FYEKMQ (reference sequence). V gave up 5 bases and J gave up 5 bases; unmatched junction bases: 1. The CDR3 sequence is CASSRDRGETQYF. DNA of the CDR3: TGTGCCAGCAGCCGGGACAGGGGGGAGACCCAGTACTTC.

This chain links TRBV25-1 with TRBJ1-1, with D possibly TRBD1 on 6 matching bases. The germline V and J ends were trimmed by 4 bases and 10 bases, with 13 bases remaining between them. Germline V gene sequence: CDR1 MGHDK, CDR2 SYGVNS. CDR3 size: 12 residues. Written as DNA, the CDR3 is TGTGCCAGCAGTGTTCAAGGCAGGGGAGCTTTCTTT. Its translation: CASSVQGRGAFF.

The rearrangement uses TRBV5-1 and TRBJ2-4; 8 bases align to TRBD2. Germline CDR1 SGHRS, CDR2 YFSETQ. Trimming cost V 4 bases and J 7 bases; bases outside gene matches: 7. The CDR3 totals 14 residues. The CDR3 nucleotides are TGCGCCAGCAGCGTGACTAGCGTTCCTAACATTCAGTACTTC. Translating it yields CASSVTSVPNIQYF.

Here the CDR3 DNA reads TGTGCCAGCAGCCGTCCCCCCTCCTACGAGCAGTACTTC. This encodes CASSRPPSYEQYF. The chain joins TRBV5-5 to TRBJ2-7; D ambiguous. Trimming pared 4 bases from V and 0 bases from J, leaving 8 bases between. Germline CDR1 and CDR2: SGHKS and YYEKEE (reference sequence). CDR3 size: 13 residues.

The rearrangement joins TRBV4-2 to TRBJ2-1; 10 bases are a match to TRBD2. Looked up from germline, CDR1 is LGHNA and CDR2 is YNFKEQ. This CDR3 has 16 amino acids. V shed 4 bases, J shed 4 bases, and the junction held 7 bases outside the gene matches. The CDR3 coding sequence is TGTGCCAGCAGCCTGACCGGGACTAGCGTATACAATGAGCAGTTCTTC. It yields the protein CASSLTGTSVYNEQFF.

The chain has TRBV2 and TRBJ2-7, with 7 bases that match TRBD1. The CDR3 has 16 amino acids. The V segment lost 1 base and the J segment 3 bases; nucleotides outside the gene matches: 9. Germline lookup yields CDR1 SNHLY and CDR2 FYNNEI. The CDR3 spells CASSEVSTGNLYEQYF. The CDR3 region has the DNA TGTGCCAGCAGTGAAGTTTCGACAGGGAATCTCTACGAGCAGTACTTC.

The chain is built from TRBV4-3 and TRBJ2-1, with 13 positions matching TRBD2. V lost 0 bases, J lost 9 bases, and 11 bases stayed unmatched. CDR1 LGHNA and CDR2 YSLEER come from the germline V gene. CDR3 length: 18 amino acids. Here the CDR3 DNA reads TGCGCCAGCAGCCAAGATTTCCTTACTAGCGGGAGGGCCGGTGAGCAGTTCTTC. Translation gives CASSQDFLTSGRAGEQFF.

CDR3 bases: TGCAGCGTTGTGTTGCAGGGGGGCTATGGCTACACCTTC. Protein: CSVVLQGGYGYTF. This chain links TRBV29-1 with TRBJ1-2; TRBD1 matches 7 bases. Germline-derived CDR1 and CDR2 are SQVTM and ANQGSEA. Trimming removed 4 bases from V and 4 bases from J; junction bases left unmatched: 6. The CDR3 totals 13 residues.

The rearrangement uses TRBV5-1 and TRBJ2-3; 8 positions agree with TRBD2. Germline loops: CDR1 SGHRS, CDR2 YFSETQ. The V gene end was trimmed by 0 bases and the J gene end by 10 bases; junction bases not matched to a gene: 7. The CDR3 has 14 residues. The CDR3 nucleotides are TGCGCCAGCAGCTTGGCCGGAGCGGGGGACTCGCAGTATTTT. Amino acids: CASSLAGAGDSQYF.

This clone was found once. This chain links TRBV18 with TRBJ1-1; 10 positions agree with TRBD1. CDR3 size: 17 residues. CDR1 is KGHSH and CDR2 is LQKENI in the germline V gene. Trimming removed 2 bases from V and 0 bases from J; junction bases left unmatched: 6. Here the CDR3 DNA reads TGTGCCAGCTCACCAATTACGGGACAGGGGTTGAACACTGAAGCTTTCTTT. Residues: CASSPITGQGLNTEAFF.

The CDR3 region is CASSKRGASGQETQYF. The CDR3 DNA is TGTGCCAGCAGCAAAAGGGGCGCTAGCGGTCAAGAGACCCAGTACTTC. The rearrangement joins TRBV21-1 to TRBJ2-5; TRBD2 is the table's D call and was not checked against the DNA. TRBV21-1 is a documented pseudogene. This CDR3 has 16 residues.

V usage is TRBV4-3 and J usage is TRBJ1-2; 7 bases are shared with TRBD1. V lost 0 bases to trimming and J lost 5 bases; unmatched junction nucleotides: 9. The CDR3 length is 16 residues. The V gene's germline CDR1 is LGHNA and CDR2 YSLEER. CDR3 coding DNA: TGCGCCAGCAGCCAAGATCTTAGGGGGACAGATTATGGCTACACCTTC. Translated: CASSQDLRGTDYGYTF.

The chain is built from TRBV9 and TRBJ1-1; 10 bases fit TRBD1. The CDR3 loop spans 15 amino acids. Germline loops: CDR1 SGDLS, CDR2 YYNGEE. With 4 bases clipped from V and 5 bases from J, the junction kept 8 bases outside the gene matches. The CDR3 spells CASSSRQGALTEAFF. The CDR3 region has the DNA TGTGCCAGCAGCTCGCGACAGGGGGCGCTGACTGAAGCTTTCTTT.

This chain joins TRBV7-3 and TRBJ2-1; 7 bases align to TRBD1. CDR3 length: 15 residues. The junction had 3 bases not matched to a gene; V was cut back by 0 bases and J by 4 bases. Looked up from germline, CDR1 is SGHTA and CDR2 is FQGTGA. CDR3 nucleotide sequence: TGTGCCAGCAGCTTAACCGGGGACAGATACAATGAGCAGTTCTTC. This translates into CASSLTGDRYNEQFF.

This chain uses TRBV7-3 with TRBJ2-5; a weak D match, TRBD2 (5 bases). Germline CDR1 SGHTA, CDR2 FQGTGA. V lost 1 base and J 5 bases, leaving 14 bases between the germline ends. This CDR3 has 15 amino acids. As DNA, the CDR3 is TGTGCCAGCAGCTTAAGCGTAGGGAGTGTGGAGACCCAGTACTTC. This translates into CASSLSVGSVETQYF.

This chain uses TRBV19 with TRBJ1-1, with a weak D call TRBD1 (6 bases). The germline gives CDR1 LNHDA, CDR2 SQIVND (reference sequence). V lost 3 bases and J 4 bases, leaving 15 bases between the germline ends. The CDR3 has 15 amino acids. The CDR3 sequence is CASSMAGVRGTEAFF. The CDR3 nucleotides are TGTGCCAGTAGTATGGCAGGGGTGAGAGGCACTGAAGCTTTCTTT.

DNA for the CDR3: TGTGCCAGCAGCTTAGATCTCGGCGAGCAGTACTTC. This translates into CASSLDLGEQYF. The J gene is TRBJ2-7, the V gene TRBV11-3, with unresolved D. Germline V gene lookup returns CDR1 SGHNT and CDR2 YENEEA. V lost 0 bases and J lost 6, with 6 bases in between. This CDR3 comprises 12 residues.